Following are 16 T cell receptor beta chains from one sample sequenced in a study of CD8+CD57+ T cells in acquired aplastic anemia. All sequencing subjects had displayed CD8+CD57+ cell expansion on flow cytometry. Profiles of TCR beta VDJ and CDR3 were generated from a genomic DNA template. TCRdb reprocessed the reads via MiXCR and lists one record per CDR3 protein. The table records 200,000 to 250,000 distinct CDR3 sequences, roughly 45% of them present only once. The specimen was sorted CD4+, CD8+, or CD8+CD57+ T cells (not recorded which) from PBMCs. These TCRs come from a human donor with aplastic anemia.

This chain joins TRBV7-9 and TRBJ2-7, with D possibly TRBD2 on 6 matching bases. Trimming removed 10 bases at V and 0 bases at J, with 16 bases between. Germline loops: CDR1 SEHNR, CDR2 FQNEAQ (reference sequence). This CDR3 has 14 amino acids. CDR3 DNA sequence: TGTGCCACCGGCGGAGGAGCGGGCTCCTACGAGCAGTACTTC. This sequence encodes CATGGGAGSYEQYF.

The chain links TRBV29-1 to TRBJ2-1, with a weak D call TRBD2 (6 bases). Trimming shortened V by 2 bases and J by 7 bases, and 9 bases separated the two germline ends. This CDR3 spans 12 amino acids. CDR1 is SQVTM and CDR2 is ANQGSEA in the germline V gene. The CDR3 DNA follows: TGCAGCGTTGAACTAGCGTGGAATGAGCAGTTCTTC. It specifies CSVELAWNEQFF.

This clonotype was seen repeatedly, ten times or more. The chain is built from TRBV6-1 and TRBJ2-6; tentative D call: TRBD1 (6 bases). The CDR3 extends over 17 amino acids. The V gene's germline CDR1 is MNHNS and CDR2 SASEGT. The ends were cut back, 4 bases at V and 1 base at J, with 14 bases in the middle. The CDR3 sequence: CASSGRGTRSGANVLTF. DNA for the CDR3: TGTGCCAGCAGTGGAAGAGGGACACGGTCTGGGGCCAACGTCCTGACTTTC.

Regarding this clonotype: This may stem from a read error, because a much larger clone lies one nucleotide away. CDR3 region: CASSLGVNRDGYAF. DNA for the CDR3: TGTGCCAGCAGTTTGGGAGTAAATAGGGATGGCTACGCCTTC. V gene TRBV12-3 or TRBV12-4 combines with J gene TRBJ1-2; no firm D call. The CDR3 runs to 14 residues.

Comment on this clonotype: Being one base from a much bigger clone, this may be a read error. The chain recombines TRBV6-6 with TRBJ2-7, with unresolved D. The CDR3 has 13 residues. Germline CDR1 reads MNHNY; CDR2 reads SVGAGI (reference sequence). The CDR3 is CATSYSSTYEQYF. CDR3 in DNA: TGTGCCACCAGTTACAGTTCTACCTACGAGCAGTACTTC.

On this clonotype itself: Since no conserved phenylalanine or tryptophan closes the CDR3, a read error is the likely cause. The DNA is omitted, as the CDR3 cannot be located on it reliably, and the CDR3 follows TCRdb's listing. The rearrangement uses TRBV9 and TRBJ2-3; TRBD1 was called by the table and not checked on the DNA. 13 amino acids form the CDR3, both terminal residues included. Germline V gene lookup returns CDR1 SGDLS and CDR2 YYNGEE. The CDR3 sequence: CASSVGVPTPSVR.

This chain joins TRBV2 and TRBJ1-5; no reliable D call. The length of the CDR3 is 13 residues. Germline values: CDR1 SNHLY, CDR2 FYNNEI. Between the trimmed V and J ends, which lost 6 bases and 1 base, there was a span of 7 bases. CDR3 nucleotides: TGTGCCAGCAGGTGGTTGAGCAATCAGCCCCAGCATTTT. Its translation: CASRWLSNQPQHF.

This clonotype was seen ten or more times. The chain is built from TRBV6-1 and TRBJ1-5; D possibly corresponds to TRBD1 (5 bases). The CDR3 is 14 amino acids. CDR1 MNHNS and CDR2 SASEGT come from the germline V gene. V lost 1 base and J 9 bases, leaving 13 bases between the germline ends. The CDR3 nucleotides are TGTGCCAGCAGTGAAGGGGCAGGGAAGGGGCCCCAGCATTTT. Protein product: CASSEGAGKGPQHF.

This clonotype was observed many times. The chain is built from TRBV7-8 and TRBJ1-6; TRBD1 is a possible D gene (5 bases). Germline-derived CDR1 and CDR2 are SGHVS and FQNEAQ. Between the trimmed V and J ends, which lost 5 bases and 8 bases, there was a span of 16 bases. The CDR3 extends over 15 amino acids. The CDR3 is CASSLPAQGYSPLHF. In nucleotides, the CDR3 is TGTGCCAGCAGCCTCCCTGCGCAGGGATATTCACCCCTCCACTTT.

This clonotype has at least ten counts. V is TRBV12-3 or TRBV12-4 and J is TRBJ1-2, with D possibly matching TRBD1 (5 bases). This CDR3 region has 12 residues. Trimming took 3 bases from V and 4 from J, leaving 6 bases between them. The CDR3: CASSLTVYGYTF. CDR3 DNA: TGTGCCAGCAGTTTGACAGTCTATGGCTACACCTTC.

A few counts support this clonotype. A single base separates this from a much larger clone, so it may be a read error. The chain combines TRBV7-2 with TRBJ2-1; tentatively, D is TRBD2 (7 bases). Deletions cut 6 bases from V and 10 bases from J, with 22 bases between. The CDR3 is 15 residues long. Per the germline V gene, CDR1 is SGHTA and CDR2 is FQGNSA. CDR3 coding DNA: TGTGCCAGCAGTTACACGGGGGGCCCTAACCACGAGCAGTTCTTC. Its translation is CASSYTGGPNHEQFF. The full variable domain, its missing parts supplied by reference TRBV7-2 and TRBJ2-1, is GAGVSQSPSNKVTEKGKDVELRCDPISGHTALYWYRQSLGQGLEFLIYFQGNSAPDKSGLPSDRFSAERTGGSVSTLTIQRTQQEDSAVYLCASSYTGGPNHEQFFGPGTRLTVL.

This chain joins TRBV29-1 and TRBJ2-7; 8 nucleotides match TRBD1. The length of the CDR3 is 13 residues. Germline V gene sequence: CDR1 SQVTM, CDR2 ANQGSEA. V trimming: 7 bases; J trimming: 3 bases; junction bases outside the gene matches: 8. DNA of the CDR3: TGCAGCGCAAGGTCAGGGGGCGGCTACGAGCAGTACTTC. Translation gives CSARSGGGYEQYF.

V gene TRBV29-1 combines with J gene TRBJ2-5, with 7 nucleotides matching TRBD2. CDR3 length: 13 residues. After removal of 6 bases from V and 4 bases from J, the junction contained 8 bases not matched to a gene. Germline CDR1 is SQVTM and CDR2 is ANQGSEA. CDR3 DNA: TGCAGCGTCAAAAGCGGGGTAGGAGAGACCCAGTACTTC. Its protein is CSVKSGVGETQYF. Combining the CDR3 with reference TRBV29-1 and TRBJ2-5 gives the whole variable domain SAVISQKPSRDICQRGTSLTIQCQVDSQVTMMFWYRQQPGQSLTLIATANQGSEATYESGFVIDKFPISRPNLTFSTLTVSNMSPEDSSIYLCSVKSGVGETQYFGPGTRLLVL.

A few counts support this clonotype. The CDR3 loop reads CARYPDIYYGYTF. The DNA for the CDR3 is TGTGCCCGTTACCCAGACATTTACTATGGCTACACCTTC. This rearrangement joins TRBV6-2 or TRBV6-3 to TRBJ1-2; D ambiguous. The germline gives CDR1 MNHEY, CDR2 SVGEGT. The CDR3 spans 13 residues. V gave up 11 bases and J gave up 3 bases, with 16 bases separating them.

In the case of this clonotype: A much larger clone sits a single nucleotide away, making a read error possible. The V call is TRBV7-9, the J call TRBJ2-4; the D gene is possibly TRBD2 (6 bases). In germline, CDR1 is SEHNR, CDR2 FQNEAQ (reference sequence). The germline V and J ends were trimmed by 2 bases and 0 bases, with 17 bases remaining between them. The CDR3 is made up of 18 amino acids. The CDR3, as DNA: TGTGCCAGCAGCTTACTAGTGGGGGGTCCCCTAGCCAAAAACATTCAGTACTTC. It yields the protein CASSLLVGGPLAKNIQYF.

In this sample, this clonotype turned up once. This could be a read error, since a much larger clone is one nucleotide away. The final CDR3 position lacks the conserved phenylalanine or tryptophan, pointing to a likely read error. V gene TRBV6-1 combines with J gene TRBJ2-7; possibly TRBD1 for D (5 bases). The V gene lost 7 bases and the J gene lost 0 bases, with 13 bases spanning the gap. The length of the CDR3 is 14 residues. In germline, CDR1 is MNHNS, CDR2 SASEGT. CDR3 amino acids: CASTAPGFSYEQYS. In DNA, the CDR3 is TGTGCCAGCACCGCCCCAGGGTTCTCCTACGAGCAGTACTCC.